The sequence of this T cell receptor (beta chain) was determined in a study of OX40 agonist ivuxolimab in advanced cancers. Study conclusions and caveats: Researchers report that CD8+ T cells had, on average, more expanded clones than CD4+.

Comments on this clone: The antigen remains undetermined.

The data were produced by immunoSEQ multiplex PCR, yet TCRdb's version contains in-frame clones alone and is incomplete. Of 60,000 to 70,000 clones listed, 70% to 90% were seen once; the top ten hold about 1.3%. The trim removed 6 bases at V and 3 bases at J, leaving 10 bases unmatched. Germline CDR1 and CDR2: SGHVS and FQNEAQ. The CDR3 length is 15 residues. The gene calls are TRBV7-8 and TRBJ2-7, with 8 bases aligning to TRBD1. This sequence originates from an adult with an advanced solid tumor such as melanoma, head and neck, liver or kidney cancer. Source: CD4+ or CD8+ T cells sorted from blood, taken in a trial of the OX40 agonist ivuxolimab. The CDR3: CASRPRDRRIYEQYF. The CDR3 DNA sequence: TGTGCCAGCAGACCCCGGGACAGGAGAATCTACGAGCAGTACTTC.